The 16 T cell receptor beta chains below all came from one sample that was sequenced in a study of early T cells in non-severe SARS-CoV-2 infection (dated by TCRdb to the early 2020s). Library construction relied on 5' RACE. Sequencing instrument: NextSeq 500. TCRdb's own reprocessing of the public reads used fastp at Q25 and MiXCR and kept productive beta chains. Duplicate CDR3 protein sequences are folded into a single record with the most common DNA and genes. In all, the sample holds nearly 45,000 distinct CDR3 sequences, and 11% of those were seen once. Of the sample, 21% falls within the top ten clones. The sample was whole blood. The receptors were sampled from an adult who was a healthcare worker with PCR-confirmed SARS-CoV-2 infection or an uninfected control (not recorded which).

The chain recombines TRBV15 with TRBJ2-2; D unclear. CDR1 is LNHNV, CDR2 YYDKDF, per germline (reference sequence). The CDR3 runs 15 residues. V was trimmed by 6 bases and J by 6 bases, leaving 17 bases between them. CDR3 bases: TGTGCCACCAGTCCGAGCAGGAGATTCGCCGGGGAGCTGTTTTTT. It specifies CATSPSRRFAGELFF.

This clonotype appeared a few times. The rearrangement uses TRBV20-1 and TRBJ2-3, with 9 bases that match TRBD2. The germline CDR1 and CDR2 sequences are DFQATT and SNEGSKA (reference sequence). V was pared by 5 bases and J by 4 bases, with 10 bases of the junction left unmatched. This CDR3 comprises 15 residues. CDR3 nucleotides: TGCAGTGCTCTCCCCCTAGCGGGGCTAGCAGATACGCAGTATTTT. Translated, it gives CSALPLAGLADTQYF.

This clonotype was seen ten or more times. The chain combines TRBV7-2 with TRBJ1-1; no clear D gene. The CDR3 runs to 14 residues. Trimming shortened V by 0 bases and J by 1 base, and 6 bases separated the two germline ends. Per germline, CDR1 SGHTA and CDR2 FQGNSA. The CDR3 sequence is CASSLARGNTEAFF. For the CDR3, the DNA is TGTGCCAGCAGCTTAGCGCGGGGGAACACTGAAGCTTTCTTT.

CDR3 amino acids: CAWSPSRGWNTEAFF. Here the CDR3 DNA reads TGTGCCTGGAGTCCCTCACGGGGATGGAACACTGAAGCTTTCTTT. The V and J genes are TRBV30 and TRBJ1-1; D unclear. The CDR3 is 15 amino acids. V lost 2 bases and J lost 1, with 14 bases in between. Germline lookup yields CDR1 GTSNPN and CDR2 SVGIG (reference sequence).

Turning to this clonotype: This clone may be a read error of a much larger clone one base away. The gene calls are TRBV24-1 and TRBJ2-1; D might be TRBD1 or TRBD2, each matching 5 bases. CDR3 size: 13 residues. The germline V gene has CDR1 KGHDR and CDR2 SFDVKD. The CDR3 sequence is CTTQRGISTEQFF. The CDR3 nucleotides read TGTACCACCCAACGGGGCATATCAACTGAGCAGTTCTTC.

This clonotype has a handful of counts. The J gene is TRBJ2-7, the V gene TRBV12-3 or TRBV12-4; D might be TRBD1 (5 bases). The CDR3 has 13 residues. V lost 3 bases, J lost 4 bases, and 10 bases lay in between. Here the CDR3 DNA reads TGTGCCAGCAGTTTCTACAGGTCTTACGAGCAGTACTTC. It translates to CASSFYRSYEQYF.

This clonotype was recorded a few times. The genes are TRBV3-2 and TRBJ1-1. TRBV3-2 is shown as a pseudogene. The CDR3 contains 15 residues. As DNA, the CDR3 is TGTGCCAGCAGCCAAGTTTATAGGGAGAACACTGAAGCTTTCTTT. It translates to CASSQVYRENTEAFF.

The chain couples TRBV10-3 to TRBJ2-5; 11 bases map to TRBD1. Germline CDR1 is ENHRY and CDR2 is SYGVKD. This CDR3 has 16 amino acids. V was clipped by 2 bases and J by 4 bases; unmatched bases: 6. CDR3 DNA: TGTGCCATCAGTGAGACTGGGACAGGGGGATCAGAGACCCAGTACTTC. Residues: CAISETGTGGSETQYF.

The rearrangement uses TRBV6-2 or TRBV6-3 and TRBJ2-3, with D unclear. Germline lookup yields CDR1 MNHEY and CDR2 SVGEGT. Trimming pared 6 bases from V and 9 bases from J, leaving 13 bases between. This CDR3 has 12 residues. For the CDR3, the DNA is TGTGCCAGCAGATTGGACGGCGGAACGCAGTATTTT. This sequence encodes CASRLDGGTQYF.

In its sample, this clonotype was seen a few times. The CDR3 sequence: CASSGRQGQNTEAFF. The CDR3 DNA reads TGTGCCAGCAGCGGAAGACAGGGCCAGAACACTGAAGCTTTCTTT. The chain recombines TRBV9 with TRBJ1-1, with 7 bases identical to TRBD1. In germline, CDR1 is SGDLS, CDR2 YYNGEE. This CDR3 has 15 amino acids. V trimming: 3 bases; J trimming: 1 base; junction bases outside the gene matches: 6.

The V and J genes are TRBV28 and TRBJ2-5; D remains unclear. Trimming removed 10 bases at V and 5 bases at J, with 8 bases between. CDR3 length: 10 residues. From germline, CDR1 is MDHEN and CDR2 SYDVKM. The CDR3 protein is CATFYETQYF. CDR3 coding DNA: TGTGCCACCTTCTATGAGACCCAGTACTTC.

This clonotype was seen a few times. The chain links TRBV6-5 to TRBJ1-6; D gene unclear. V lost 8 bases to trimming and J lost 10 bases, with 3 bases between them. Germline loops: CDR1 MNHEY, CDR2 SVGAGI. This CDR3 is built from 9 residues. The CDR3 sequence: CASGSPLHF. The DNA for the CDR3 is TGTGCCAGCGGGTCACCCCTCCACTTT.

This clonotype was found a few times. The gene calls are TRBV7-9 and TRBJ2-4; tentative D call: TRBD1 (6 bases). The CDR3 has 18 residues. V was cut by 3 bases and J by 0 bases, with 18 bases left in between. CDR1 is SEHNR, CDR2 FQNEAQ, per germline (reference sequence). CDR3 sequence reads: CASSLTPTYRAAKNIQYF. For the CDR3, the DNA is TGTGCCAGCAGCTTGACTCCGACCTACAGGGCAGCCAAAAACATTCAGTACTTC.

This clonotype was picked up a small number of times. This chain connects TRBV20-1 to TRBJ2-7; D unclear. The V and J ends lost 4 bases and 0 bases respectively, with 10 bases between them. The CDR3 is made up of 13 amino acids. The germline CDR1 and CDR2 sequences are DFQATT and SNEGSKA (reference sequence). The CDR3 nucleotides are TGCAGTGCTAACGACTGGGCCTCCTACGAGCAGTACTTC. As protein: CSANDWASYEQYF.

The CDR3 bases are TGTGCCACCAGTGGAACGGGAGTTCAGGACAATGAGCAGTTCTTC. It is translated as CATSGTGVQDNEQFF. The chain combines TRBV24-1 with TRBJ2-1; D perhaps matches TRBD2 (6 bases). This CDR3 contains 15 residues. Between the trimmed V and J ends, which lost 5 bases and 5 bases, there was a span of 15 bases. Germline V gives CDR1 KGHDR, CDR2 SFDVKD.

V and J are TRBV28 and TRBJ2-7; D is undetermined. This CDR3 region has 12 residues. Between the trimmed V and J ends, which lost 5 bases and 7 bases, there was a span of 12 bases. CDR1 is MDHEN and CDR2 is SYDVKM in the germline V gene. CDR3 sequence reads: CASSPSRGEQYF. As DNA, the CDR3 is TGTGCCAGCAGTCCATCTCGTGGGGAGCAGTACTTC.